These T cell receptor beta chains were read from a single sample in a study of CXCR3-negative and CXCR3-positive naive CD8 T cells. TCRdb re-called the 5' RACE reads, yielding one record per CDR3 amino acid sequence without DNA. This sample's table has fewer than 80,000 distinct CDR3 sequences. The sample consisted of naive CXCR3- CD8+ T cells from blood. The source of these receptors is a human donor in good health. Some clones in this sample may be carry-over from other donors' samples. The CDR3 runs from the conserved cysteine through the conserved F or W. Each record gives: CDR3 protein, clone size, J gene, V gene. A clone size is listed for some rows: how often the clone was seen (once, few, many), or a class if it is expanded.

cdr3_aa: CASSPVGQNTGELFF; clone_size: -; j_call: TRBJ2-2; v_call: TRBV4-3
cdr3_aa: CASSYLGQGAGNEQFF; clone_size: -; j_call: TRBJ2-1; v_call: TRBV6-5
cdr3_aa: CSIRTDVDSYEQYF; clone_size: -; j_call: TRBJ2-7; v_call: TRBV29-1
cdr3_aa: CARISGGGNYGYTF; clone_size: -; j_call: TRBJ1-2; v_call: TRBV19
cdr3_aa: CASSLAGTSNYGYTF; clone_size: -; j_call: TRBJ1-2; v_call: TRBV5-1
cdr3_aa: CASSQSENTGELFF; clone_size: -; j_call: TRBJ2-2; v_call: TRBV7-9
cdr3_aa: CASSNTGSHEQFF; clone_size: -; j_call: TRBJ2-1; v_call: TRBV19
cdr3_aa: CSVEEGWGGANVLTF; clone_size: -; j_call: TRBJ2-6; v_call: TRBV29-1
cdr3_aa: CASSVAGGGGSYNEQFF; clone_size: -; j_call: TRBJ2-1; v_call: TRBV9
cdr3_aa: CASSLGRGGSGSFSTDTQYF; clone_size: -; j_call: TRBJ2-3; v_call: TRBV7-9
cdr3_aa: CASSSGLAGVETGEQYF; clone_size: -; j_call: TRBJ2-7; v_call: TRBV7-6
cdr3_aa: CASLDSGTVYYEQYF; clone_size: -; j_call: TRBJ2-7; v_call: TRBV2
cdr3_aa: CASSESEIGELFF; clone_size: medium-sized; j_call: TRBJ2-2; v_call: TRBV25-1
cdr3_aa: CSVEAARAHNEQFF; clone_size: -; j_call: TRBJ2-1; v_call: TRBV29-1
cdr3_aa: CSVSSSSNYGYTF; clone_size: -; j_call: TRBJ1-2; v_call: TRBV29-1
cdr3_aa: CSVGQMNTEAFF; clone_size: -; j_call: TRBJ1-1; v_call: TRBV29-1
cdr3_aa: CASSLLRGLADTQYF; clone_size: -; j_call: TRBJ2-3; v_call: TRBV27
cdr3_aa: CASTPVGGGAGGNYGYTF; clone_size: -; j_call: TRBJ1-2; v_call: TRBV7-9
cdr3_aa: CASSQAPADEQYF; clone_size: -; j_call: TRBJ2-7; v_call: TRBV14
cdr3_aa: CASSLGWGRVDEQFF; clone_size: -; j_call: TRBJ2-1; v_call: TRBV5-4
cdr3_aa: CASSREDWSEAFF; clone_size: -; j_call: TRBJ1-1; v_call: TRBV6-4
cdr3_aa: CASSALRGALAKNIQYF; clone_size: -; j_call: TRBJ2-4; v_call: TRBV12-3/TRBV12-4
cdr3_aa: CASSQSLLGGIMNTEAFF; clone_size: -; j_call: TRBJ1-1; v_call: TRBV4-1
cdr3_aa: CASSLVAGDSYNEQFF; clone_size: -; j_call: TRBJ2-1; v_call: TRBV5-1
cdr3_aa: CASSPLSGVPAYEQYF; clone_size: -; j_call: TRBJ2-7; v_call: TRBV4-2
cdr3_aa: CASSQRLSGYTGELFF; clone_size: -; j_call: TRBJ2-2; v_call: TRBV14
cdr3_aa: CSVGGQGQNQPHHF; clone_size: -; j_call: TRBJ1-5; v_call: TRBV29-1
cdr3_aa: CASSLNGGAREAFF; clone_size: -; j_call: TRBJ1-1; v_call: TRBV7-2
cdr3_aa: CASSLDTSTGELFF; clone_size: -; j_call: TRBJ2-2; v_call: TRBV7-3
cdr3_aa: CASRTAYEQYF; clone_size: -; j_call: TRBJ2-7; v_call: TRBV6-2/TRBV6-3
cdr3_aa: CASSTSPGGHTEAFF; clone_size: -; j_call: TRBJ1-1; v_call: TRBV7-9
cdr3_aa: CASRSGGSPYDEQFF; clone_size: -; j_call: TRBJ2-1; v_call: TRBV6-4
cdr3_aa: CSARVRGGPYEQYF; clone_size: -; j_call: TRBJ2-7; v_call: TRBV20-1
cdr3_aa: CASSLPSDTQYF; clone_size: -; j_call: TRBJ2-3; v_call: TRBV7-2
cdr3_aa: CASSEGLVRKTVEQYF; clone_size: -; j_call: TRBJ2-7; v_call: TRBV6-1
cdr3_aa: CSAGKWGSSYNEQFF; clone_size: -; j_call: TRBJ2-1; v_call: TRBV29-1
cdr3_aa: CASSLAGSTEAFF; clone_size: -; j_call: TRBJ1-1; v_call: TRBV5-1
cdr3_aa: CASSSSTGMNTEAFF; clone_size: -; j_call: TRBJ1-1; v_call: TRBV7-9
cdr3_aa: CSVEDSLYEQYF; clone_size: -; j_call: TRBJ2-7; v_call: TRBV29-1
cdr3_aa: CASSSPPGTGVVETQYF; clone_size: -; j_call: TRBJ2-5; v_call: TRBV28
cdr3_aa: CASSQAQGGATGELFF; clone_size: -; j_call: TRBJ2-2; v_call: TRBV4-1
cdr3_aa: CASSPTSNQPQHF; clone_size: -; j_call: TRBJ1-5; v_call: TRBV6-5
cdr3_aa: CASSPPGSSYEQYF; clone_size: -; j_call: TRBJ2-7; v_call: TRBV18
cdr3_aa: CATQGESSYEQYF; clone_size: -; j_call: TRBJ2-7; v_call: TRBV2
cdr3_aa: CASNDRGNYGYTF; clone_size: -; j_call: TRBJ1-2; v_call: TRBV28
cdr3_aa: CDPGRDDTGELFF; clone_size: -; j_call: TRBJ2-2; v_call: TRBV28
cdr3_aa: CASSGRSTNEKLFF; clone_size: -; j_call: TRBJ1-4; v_call: TRBV5-1
cdr3_aa: CSARLTGTGGKRSGYTF; clone_size: -; j_call: TRBJ1-2; v_call: TRBV20-1
cdr3_aa: CASSQVPAGGSYEQYF; clone_size: -; j_call: TRBJ2-7; v_call: TRBV4-3
cdr3_aa: CASSFRGAAKNIQYF; clone_size: -; j_call: TRBJ2-4; v_call: TRBV28
cdr3_aa: CASSLPGGPHEQYF; clone_size: -; j_call: TRBJ2-7; v_call: TRBV7-2
cdr3_aa: CASSKVSTANREAFF; clone_size: -; j_call: TRBJ1-1; v_call: TRBV21-1
cdr3_aa: CSVDGGGPYGYTF; clone_size: -; j_call: TRBJ1-2; v_call: TRBV29-1
cdr3_aa: CSAPLDGSSYNEQFF; clone_size: -; j_call: TRBJ2-1; v_call: TRBV20-1